Following are 9 T cell receptor beta chains from one sample sequenced in a study of CD8 T cells in Susac syndrome. Random hexamers served to reverse transcribe roughly 0.5 to 1 ug RNA. TCRdb itself ran the immunoSEQ multiplex PCR reads through MiXCR, one entry per CDR3 protein. The table has about 250,000 distinct CDR3 sequences, approximately 92% seen once. What was sequenced was CD4+ T cells from PBMCs. All receptors derive from a human donor with multiple sclerosis.

CDR3 nucleotides: TGTGCCAGTAGTATGGGGCCCGTGGCCTACGAGCAGTACTTC. Protein sequence: CASSMGPVAYEQYF. The rearrangement joins TRBV19 to TRBJ2-7; a weak D match, TRBD1 (5 bases). V lost 3 bases to trimming and J lost 2 bases, with 11 bases between them. This CDR3 region has 14 residues. From germline, CDR1 is LNHDA and CDR2 SQIVND (reference sequence).

This clonotype was recorded once. The V gene is TRBV5-4, the J gene TRBJ1-2; possibly TRBD1 for D (5 bases). The CDR3 has 15 residues. V lost 0 bases, J lost 4 bases, and 13 bases lay in between. Germline-derived CDR1 and CDR2 are SGHNT and YYREEE (reference sequence). CDR3 in amino acids: CASSLAGRDLYGYTF. CDR3 coding DNA: TGTGCCAGCAGCTTGGCGGGCCGGGACCTCTATGGCTACACCTTC. The full variable domain, rest sourced from reference TRBV5-4 and TRBJ1-2, is ETGVTQSPTHLIKTRGQQVTLRCSSQSGHNTVSWYQQALGQGPQFIFQYYREEENGRGNFPPRFSGLQFPNYSSELNVNALELDDSALYLCASSLAGRDLYGYTFGSGTRLTVV.

The gene calls are TRBV6-5 and TRBJ2-5; D possibly corresponds to TRBD2 (6 bases). V was trimmed by 2 bases and J by 5 bases, leaving 12 bases between them. Germline loops: CDR1 MNHEY, CDR2 SVGAGI. CDR3 size: 14 residues. In DNA form, the CDR3 reads TGTGCCAGCAGTTACCCAGGACTACCGGAGACCCAGTACTTC. Its protein product is CASSYPGLPETQYF.

The chain links TRBV18 to TRBJ2-2; D may correspond to TRBD1 or TRBD2 (5 bases each). This CDR3 has 15 residues. With 3 bases removed from V and 0 bases from J, the gap between germline ends came to 8 bases. Germline V CDR1 and CDR2: KGHSH, LQKENI. The CDR3, as DNA: TGTGCCAGCTCACCTGGGGACCCGAACACCGGGGAGCTGTTTTTT. It specifies CASSPGDPNTGELFF.

The sample holds one count of this clonotype. The J gene is TRBJ1-1, the V gene TRBV5-4; D is undetermined. The CDR3 has 17 amino acids. The V gene's germline CDR1 is SGHNT and CDR2 YYREEE (reference sequence). Trimming stripped 0 bases from V and 0 bases from J, with 15 bases between. The DNA of the CDR3 is TGTGCCAGCAGCTTGGACACCGCCCCGGGTTTGAACACTGAAGCTTTCTTT. The encoded protein is CASSLDTAPGLNTEAFF.

The chain has TRBV20-1 and TRBJ1-2; D unclear. The CDR3 is made up of 15 amino acids. Deletions cut 6 bases from V and 2 bases from J, with 19 bases between. The V gene's germline CDR1 is DFQATT and CDR2 SNEGSKA (reference sequence). In nucleotides, the CDR3 is TGCAGTGCCGAAAATCTTCCGATCCAAAACTATGGCTACACCTTC. The encoded protein is CSAENLPIQNYGYTF.

This clonotype was counted once. This chain joins TRBV3-1 and TRBJ1-1; D possibly corresponds to TRBD1 (6 bases). V was pared by 4 bases and J by 7 bases, with 22 bases between. The CDR3 totals 16 residues. Germline V lookup: CDR1 LGHDT, CDR2 YNNKEL (reference sequence). The DNA for the CDR3 is TGTGCCAGCAGCCGACCATCCGTGGGGGCGCATAATGAAGCTTTCTTT. Protein: CASSRPSVGAHNEAFF.

The V and J genes are TRBV6-4 and TRBJ2-2; D possibly corresponds to TRBD2 (5 bases). Germline CDR1 and CDR2: MRHNA and SNTAGT. V lost 1 base and J 1 base, leaving 10 bases between the germline ends. The CDR3 covers 16 residues. The chain's CDR3 is CASSDWRFGNTGELFF. In nucleotides, the CDR3 is TGTGCCAGCAGTGACTGGAGGTTTGGGAACACCGGGGAGCTGTTTTTT.

The gene calls are TRBV13 and TRBJ2-1; 12 bases fit TRBD2. The trim removed 5 bases at V and 0 bases at J, leaving 2 bases unmatched. Germline V gene data show CDR1 as PRHDT and CDR2 as FYEKMQ (reference sequence). The CDR3 has 16 amino acids. The CDR3 bases are TGTGCCAGCAGCGTGACTAGCGGGGGCTCCTACAATGAGCAGTTCTTC. The encoded protein is CASSVTSGGSYNEQFF. Supplemented by reference TRBV13 and TRBJ2-1, the full variable domain reads AAGVIQSPRHLIKEKRETATLKCYPIPRHDTVYWYQQGPGQDPQFLISFYEKMQSDKGSIPDRFSAQQFSDYHSELNMSSLELGDSALYFCASSVTSGGSYNEQFFGPGTRLTVL.